This T cell receptor beta chain derives from a study of T cell repertoires in cytomegalovirus infection. Study background: CMV epitopes used comprised recently identified HLA-C-restricted ones and well-studied HLA-B-restricted ones. Public signatures in TCR beta pointed to CMV infection and matching HLA type.

As for this clonotype: Antigen unknown. Being one base from a much bigger clone, this may be a read error.

The CDR3 covers 12 residues. From germline, CDR1 is MNHNS and CDR2 SASEGT. TCRdb ran MiXCR on the reads and lists one entry per CDR3 protein. This table holds around 750,000 distinct CDR3 sequences, approximately 29% found once. This chain connects TRBV6-1 to TRBJ2-1, with D unresolved. This receptor was taken from a human donor in good health (CMV status not recorded). Some clones in this sample may be carry-over from other donors' samples. Sequencing was performed on cultured CD8+ T cells from PBMCs, taken from culture after CMV antigen stimulation. This chain's CDR3 is CVSSEAANEQFF. Here the CDR3 DNA reads TGTGTCAGCAGTGAAGCTGCCAATGAGCAGTTCTTC.